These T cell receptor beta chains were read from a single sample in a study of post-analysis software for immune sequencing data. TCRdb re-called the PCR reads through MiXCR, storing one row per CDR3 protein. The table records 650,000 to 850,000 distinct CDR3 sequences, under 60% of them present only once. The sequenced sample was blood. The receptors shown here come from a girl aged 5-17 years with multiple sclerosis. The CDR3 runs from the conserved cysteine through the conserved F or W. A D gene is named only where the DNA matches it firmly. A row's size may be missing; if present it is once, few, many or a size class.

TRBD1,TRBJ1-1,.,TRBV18,TGTGCCAGCTCACCGTCAGGGGGGAACACTGAAGCTTTCTTT,CASSPSGGNTEAFF
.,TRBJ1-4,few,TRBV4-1,TGCGCCAGCAGCCAAGGTCCTCTTGAAAAACTGTTTTTT,CASSQGPLEKLFF
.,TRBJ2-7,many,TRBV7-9,TGTGCCAGCAGCTTAGATGCGGCCTACGAGCAGTACTTC,CASSLDAAYEQYF
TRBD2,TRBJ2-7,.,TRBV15,TGTGCCACCAGCAGAGACGACCTAGCGGGAGGATTCGAGCAGTACTTC,CATSRDDLAGGFEQYF
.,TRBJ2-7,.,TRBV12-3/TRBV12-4,TGTGCCAGCAGCCCTAAGACAGTGGGCTACGAGCAGTACTTC,CASSPKTVGYEQYF
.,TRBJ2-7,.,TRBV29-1,TGCAGCGTTGGAGTGGGAGCCTCCTACGAGCAGTACTTC,CSVGVGASYEQYF
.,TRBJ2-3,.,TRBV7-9,TGTGCCAGCAGCTCGACCTGGGGGAGGAGGGAGAACCCCGATACGCAGTATTTT,CASSSTWGRRENPDTQYF
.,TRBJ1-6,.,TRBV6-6,TGTGCCAGCAGTTACGAGGGTAATTCACCCCTCCACTTT,CASSYEGNSPLHF
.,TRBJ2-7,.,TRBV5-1,TGCGCCAGCAGCTTGGTTCCTAGCAGACCCTACGAGCAGTACTTC,CASSLVPSRPYEQYF
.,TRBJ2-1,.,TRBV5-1,TGCGCCAGCAGCTTCGGGGACTCCCTCACCTACAATGAGCAGTTCTTC,CASSFGDSLTYNEQFF
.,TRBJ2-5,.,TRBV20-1,TGCAGTGCTAGAGATCCCGGACAAGGGACCCAGTACTTC,CSARDPGQGTQYF